This T cell receptor (beta chain) derives from a study of tumor-infiltrating lymphocytes in primary liver carcinoma. Broader study findings: Less overlap was seen in tumor-adjacent and tumor-blood pairs than in tumor region pairs.

Comments on this clonotype: The antigen is not known. At one end the junction does not follow the germline gene, possibly because of a read error.

TCR beta cDNA came from 400 to 500 ng total RNA, primed with a constant-region primer. Libraries for TCR beta were built through three nested multiplex PCR rounds, which together made up a slightly modified ARM-PCR procedure. Investigators reported that the first two PCR rounds, at about 9 cycles each, used TRBV1-TRBV30 forward primers with a C-beta reverse primer. TCRdb reprocessed the multiplex PCR reads with MiXCR, giving one entry per CDR3 protein. The data show 150,000 to 200,000 distinct CDR3 sequences, around four fifths seen once. In germline, CDR1 is MNHNY, CDR2 SVGAGI (reference sequence). CDR3 length: 14 residues. Co-extraction of both nucleic acids (RNA and DNA) used about 19-33 mg of unsorted bulk tissue.

The specimen sequenced was tumor tissue from primary liver carcinoma. This TCR was sampled from a man aged 40-49 years with primary liver carcinoma and hepatitis B virus infection. V gene TRBV6-6 combines with J gene TRBJ2-7; D might be TRBD1 or TRBD2, each matching 5 bases. This chain's CDR3 is CASSYYGTSVDQYF. CDR3 coding DNA: TGCGCCAGCAGTTACTACGGGACCTCAGTCGATCAGTACTTC.